These T cell receptor beta chains were read from a single sample in a study of blood T cell repertoires in COVID-19. Clones were sequenced by immunoSEQ multiplex PCR, and TCRdb holds only the in-frame ones, with some missing. Of about 140,000 clones listed, more than 75% are singletons. Material: peripheral blood. These receptors were taken from a human donor in a cohort sampled during active COVID-19. Both conserved end residues are part of each CDR3. A D gene is named only where the DNA matches it firmly. Rows may omit the clone size; those that give it use once, few, many or a size class.

>NA|TRBJ1-1|NA|TRBV6-5
TGTGCCAGCAGGAGGGACACCTTGAACACTGAAGCTTTCTTT
CASRRDTLNTEAFF
>NA|TRBJ1-6|few|TRBV6-6
TGTGCCAGCAGTCCACAGCAGGGGAGGGCCTATAATTCACCCCTCCACTTT
CASSPQQGRAYNSPLHF
>TRBD1|TRBJ2-6|few|TRBV7-9
TGTGCCAGCAGCTTAGTCTCTGGGACAGGGAATGGGGCCAACGTCCTGACTTTC
CASSLVSGTGNGANVLTF
>NA|TRBJ2-2|NA|TRBV5-4
TGTGCCAGCAGCCTAGGGGGAAGGGGAAACACCGGGGAGCTGTTTTTT
CASSLGGRGNTGELFF
>TRBD1|TRBJ1-1|NA|TRBV29-1
TGCAGCTCGGGACAGGGAACTGAAGCTTTCTTT
CSSGQGTEAFF
>NA|TRBJ2-5|NA|TRBV7-9
TGTGCCAGCAGCTGGGGTAGGGGCGCTTACCAAGAGACCCAGTACTTC
CASSWGRGAYQETQYF
>NA|TRBJ2-7|NA|TRBV9
TGTGCCAGCAGCCCGGAGAGCTCCTACGAGCAGTACTTC
CASSPESSYEQYF
>TRBD1|TRBJ1-2|once|TRBV2
TGTGCCAGCAGTGAAGCGGGGACAGGGTATGGCTACACCTTC
CASSEAGTGYGYTF
>NA|TRBJ2-6|few|TRBV19
TGTGCCAGCGCTCGGGGGGCCAACGTCCTGACTTTC
CASARGANVLTF
>NA|TRBJ2-1|NA|TRBV19
TGTGCCAGTAGTATCGGACACTCCAATGAGCAGTTCTTC
CASSIGHSNEQFF
>TRBD1|TRBJ2-2|once|TRBV12-3/TRBV12-4
TGTGCCAGCATGGGACAGGGGGCCGGGGAGCTGTTTTTT
CASMGQGAGELFF
>NA|TRBJ2-2|NA|TRBV5-8
TGTGCCAGCATCCCCTCGAGCCGGGCGGGTGGAGAGCTGTTTTTT
CASIPSSRAGGELFF
>TRBD1|TRBJ1-2|NA|TRBV6-2/TRBV6-3
TGTGCCAGCAGCGCCGACAGGGGGTACGAAAATGGCTACACCTTC
CASSADRGYENGYTF
>NA|TRBJ2-5|NA|TRBV28
TGTGCCAGCAGTGGTGACAGGCGCCCAGAGACCCAGTACTTC
CASSGDRRPETQYF
>NA|TRBJ2-5|NA|TRBV7-9
TGTGCCAGCAGCCCCCCCGAGGAAGTCGAGACCCAGTACTTC
CASSPPEEVETQYF
>TRBD1|TRBJ1-5|once|TRBV3-1/TRBV3-2
TGTGCCAGCAGCGAGACAGGGAATAGCAATCAGCCCCAGCATTTT
CASSETGNSNQPQHF
>TRBD2|TRBJ2-1|NA|TRBV30
TGTGCCTGGAGTGTACCCGGGGGGACCTACAATGAGCAGTTCTTC
CAWSVPGGTYNEQFF
>NA|TRBJ2-2|NA|TRBV28
TGTGCCAGCAGTTCTCTATCCCTTTTTGCAGGGCCAACAGGGGAGCTGTTTTTT
CASSSLSLFAGPTGELFF
>TRBD1|TRBJ1-4|NA|TRBV6-5
TGTGCCAGCTTCCGACAGGGCGAAAAACTGTTTTTT
CASFRQGEKLFF
>NA|TRBJ1-2|once|TRBV18
TGTGCCAGCTCACCAGGGGCCCACTATGGCTACACCTTC
CASSPGAHYGYTF
>NA|TRBJ1-2|few|TRBV2
TGTGCCAGCAGTGAAGAGGTTGGGGCTAACGCTAACTATGGCTACACCTTC
CASSEEVGANANYGYTF
>NA|TRBJ1-5|NA|TRBV18
TGTGCCAGCTCCCCCGGGGGAGGGCCCAATCAGCCCCAGCATTTT
CASSPGGGPNQPQHF
>TRBD1|TRBJ2-7|NA|TRBV6-5
TGTGCCAGCAGAAACAGGGGAAACTCCTACGAGCAGTACTTC
CASRNRGNSYEQYF
>NA|TRBJ2-3|NA|TRBV6-5
TGTGCCAGCAGGGATCCGGGTACCGCAGATACGCAGTATTTT
CASRDPGTADTQYF
>NA|TRBJ1-3|few|TRBV5-4
TGTGCCAGCAGCTTTAGCCGGGCGGGGTTCTACTCTGGAAACACCATATATTTT
CASSFSRAGFYSGNTIYF
>TRBD2|TRBJ2-7|NA|TRBV27
TGTGCCAGCAGGTCCGGGACTACCGTTCGATACGAGCAGTACTTC
CASRSGTTVRYEQYF
>NA|TRBJ1-2|NA|TRBV6-1
TGTGCCAGCAGTGAAGCGGGGGGGTACAGGCCGTATGGCTACACCTTC
CASSEAGGYRPYGYTF
>TRBD1|TRBJ1-2|NA|TRBV15
TGTGCCACCAGCGCCGGACGACAGGGGGTTAAACACCTGGGCTACACCTTC
CATSAGRQGVKHLGYTF
>TRBD2|TRBJ2-7|once|TRBV9
TGTGCCAGCAGCCCCTCTAGCGGGATAGCAACCTACGAGCAGTACTTC
CASSPSSGIATYEQYF
>TRBD2|TRBJ2-3|NA|TRBV7-3
TGTGCCAGCAGCCGGGAGGTTCTACCAGATACGCAGTATTTT
CASSREVLPDTQYF
>NA|TRBJ1-3|NA|TRBV6-6
TGTGCCAGCGGAGGCGGGAACTCTGGAAACACCATATATTTT
CASGGGNSGNTIYF
>NA|TRBJ1-5|once|TRBV7-8
TGTGCCAGCAGCTTCCGCAGGGTGTCGAATCAGCCCCAGCATTTT
CASSFRRVSNQPQHF
>NA|TRBJ1-5|NA|TRBV5-6
TGTGCCAGCAGCTTGGCCGGGGGACCGGAAAATCAGCCCCAGCATTTT
CASSLAGGPENQPQHF
>NA|TRBJ2-7|NA|TRBV5-1
TGCGCCAGCAGCTTGGGAGGAGGCTCCTACGAGCAGTACTTC
CASSLGGGSYEQYF
>TRBD2|TRBJ2-1|NA|TRBV28
TGTGCCAGCAGTTCGGGACTAGCGGACAATGAGCAGTTCTTC
CASSSGLADNEQFF
>TRBD1|TRBJ1-5|few|TRBV5-1
TGCGCCAGCAGCTTCAGGGGGGATCAGCCCCAGCATTTT
CASSFRGDQPQHF
>TRBD1|TRBJ1-2|NA|TRBV9
TGTGCCAGCAGCGACCGGGACAGAGGCGACTATGGCTACACCTTC
CASSDRDRGDYGYTF
>NA|TRBJ2-1|NA|TRBV11-2
TGTGCCAGCAGCCCTCGGGGTGGGAGCAAACTCTACAATGAGCAGTTCTTC
CASSPRGGSKLYNEQFF
>TRBD1|TRBJ1-5|NA|TRBV27
TGTGCCAGCAGTCCAGGGGGTCCCAATCAGCCCCAGCATTTT
CASSPGGPNQPQHF
>TRBD2|TRBJ2-7|once|TRBV11-2
TGTGCCAGCAGCTTAGGGTACACTAGCGGTTACGAGCAGTACTTC
CASSLGYTSGYEQYF
>NA|TRBJ2-7|NA|TRBV5-1
TGCGCCAGCAGCTTGGAAGCGTTCTCCTACGAGCAGTACTTC
CASSLEAFSYEQYF
>NA|TRBJ2-2|few|TRBV2
TGTGCCAGCAATAGCGCCGGGGAGCTGTTTTTT
CASNSAGELFF
>TRBD2|TRBJ2-1|NA|TRBV18
TGTGCCAGTTCACCACCGCTAGCGGAGTCCTACAATGAGCAGTTCTTC
CASSPPLAESYNEQFF
>TRBD1|TRBJ2-7|NA|TRBV11-1
TGTGCCAGCAGCCTCCGAGGGACAGGGTACTCCTACGAGCAGTACTTC
CASSLRGTGYSYEQYF
>TRBD1|TRBJ2-5|NA|TRBV19
TGTGCCAGTAGAGAGACAGGGCCCAGTCGGGAGACCCAGTACTTC
CASRETGPSRETQYF
>NA|TRBJ1-6|NA|TRBV5-5
TGTGCCAGCAGCTTGACTCTGGTAGCTAATTCACCCCTCCACTTT
CASSLTLVANSPLHF
>TRBD1|TRBJ2-7|NA|TRBV6-6
TGTGCCAGCAGCTCCGGGACAGGGGGTTTGGGCTACGAGCAGTACTTC
CASSSGTGGLGYEQYF